Following are 21 T cell receptor beta chains from one sample sequenced in a study of blood T cell repertoires in COVID-19. Measured with immunoSEQ multiplex PCR; TCRdb has only the in-frame clones, and not every one. The sample gives 200,000 to 300,000 clones, 84% of which show up once; 4% is in the top ten. The material sequenced was peripheral blood. Receptor source: a man in his fifties or sixties with acute or convalescent COVID-19.

The CDR3 DNA sequence: TGCGCCAGCAGCTTGGCGGGGGTCGGCGGGGCCAACGTCCTGACTTTC. Residues: CASSLAGVGGANVLTF. V and J are TRBV5-1 and TRBJ2-6; a weak D match, TRBD2 (6 bases). Between the trimmed V and J ends, which lost 0 bases and 4 bases, there was a span of 11 bases. This CDR3 has 16 residues. The germline gives CDR1 SGHRS, CDR2 YFSETQ. Full variable domain (remainder filled in from reference TRBV5-1 and TRBJ2-6): KAGVTQTPRYLIKTRGQQVTLSCSPISGHRSVSWYQQTPGQGLQFLFEYFSETQRNKGNFPGRFSGRQFSNSRSEMNVSTLELGDSALYLCASSLAGVGGANVLTFGAGSRLTVL.

The CDR3 bases are TGTGCCAGCTCACCCCCGGGACAGGGATGGGAGCAGTACTTC. Protein product: CASSPPGQGWEQYF. The gene calls are TRBV18 and TRBJ2-7; 9 positions match TRBD1. The length of the CDR3 is 14 residues. Germline trimming cut 3 bases from V and 7 bases from J; bases unmatched to any gene: 7. CDR1 is KGHSH and CDR2 is LQKENI in the germline V gene.

The V and J genes are TRBV19 and TRBJ1-6; D may be TRBD1 (6 bases). The V gene's germline CDR1 is LNHDA and CDR2 SQIVND (reference sequence). V dropped 6 bases and J dropped 9 bases, with 15 bases sitting between them. This CDR3 region has 14 residues. The CDR3 DNA sequence: TGTGCCAGTAGCACAGGGAGTTTTAGTTCACCCCTCCACTTT. Protein sequence: CASSTGSFSSPLHF.

The chain uses TRBV9 and TRBJ1-1; D is perhaps TRBD1 (5 bases). V lost 0 bases and J lost 5, with 11 bases in between. Germline values: CDR1 SGDLS, CDR2 YYNGEE. The CDR3 loop spans 14 amino acids. CDR3 sequence reads: CASSVGGGGTEAFF. For the CDR3, the DNA is TGTGCCAGCAGCGTAGGCGGGGGGGGGACTGAAGCTTTCTTT.

This rearrangement joins TRBV19 to TRBJ2-5; 9 positions agree with TRBD1. This CDR3 has 14 amino acids. With V trimmed by 3 bases and J by 4 bases, 3 bases remained unmatched. CDR1 and CDR2 from the germline V gene are LNHDA and SQIVND (reference sequence). The CDR3, as DNA: TGTGCCAGTAGTATGGGACAGGGTGGAGAGACCCAGTACTTC. It translates to CASSMGQGGETQYF.

This clone came up once. The CDR3 nucleotides are TGTGCCAGCAGCTTAAGGGGGGGCTACACCTTC. This sequence encodes CASSLRGGYTF. The chain joins TRBV7-9 to TRBJ1-2; D is perhaps TRBD1 (6 bases). Germline CDR1 and CDR2: SEHNR and FQNEAQ (reference sequence). The V end was cut by 2 bases, the J end by 8 bases, with 6 bases between. The CDR3 is 11 residues long.

This chain joins TRBV5-1 and TRBJ2-2, with no clear D. This CDR3 comprises 16 residues. From germline, CDR1 is SGHRS and CDR2 YFSETQ. The V end lost 2 bases, the J end lost 1 base, and 12 bases lay between the germline ends. CDR3 sequence reads: CASSFPSAVNTGELFF. In DNA form, the CDR3 reads TGCGCCAGCAGCTTTCCAAGTGCAGTGAACACCGGGGAGCTGTTTTTT.

There are a few counts of this clone. The J gene is TRBJ2-3, the V gene TRBV14, with D tentatively TRBD2 (5 bases). The V end was cut by 3 bases, the J end by 2 bases, with 33 bases between. The germline V gene encodes CDR1 SGHDN and CDR2 FVKESK. The CDR3 spans 22 residues. CDR3 nucleotide sequence: TGTGCCAGCAGCCACCCGAATCAGCCGACGGTCATCAGCGGCTACTACACAGATACGCAGTATTTT. Protein sequence: CASSHPNQPTVISGYYTDTQYF.

This chain links TRBV27 with TRBJ2-7, with 10 bases fitting TRBD2. Germline V gives CDR1 MNHEY, CDR2 SMNVEV (reference sequence). The V segment lost 4 bases and the J segment 4 bases; nucleotides outside the gene matches: 1. CDR3 length: 13 amino acids. CDR3 bases: TGTGCCAGCAGTTGGACTAGCGGATACGAGCAGTACTTC. Its protein product is CASSWTSGYEQYF.

This clone showed up just once. The genes are TRBV5-6 and TRBJ1-6, with 10 bases matching TRBD1. The germline gives CDR1 SGHDT, CDR2 YYEEEE. This CDR3 comprises 15 residues. V lost 1 base, J lost 9 bases, and 4 bases stayed unmatched. The CDR3 DNA is TGTGCCAGCAGCTTGTTGACAGGGGGCTTTTCACCCCTCCACTTT. This gives the protein CASSLLTGGFSPLHF.

The gene calls are TRBV10-3 and TRBJ1-3; no firm D call. V lost 2 bases and J lost 0, with 14 bases in between. This CDR3 has 17 amino acids. Germline-derived CDR1 and CDR2 are ENHRY and SYGVKD. The DNA of the CDR3 is TGTGCCATCAGTGAGGGGCGGGATCCCCGCTCTGGAAACACCATATATTTT. Translated, it gives CAISEGRDPRSGNTIYF.

Written as DNA, the CDR3 is TGTGCCAGCAGCCCGTATGGGGCGGGATCGGGGAATGAGCAGTTCTTC. Its protein product is CASSPYGAGSGNEQFF. The chain recombines TRBV9 with TRBJ2-1, with a tentative D call TRBD2 (6 bases). Per the germline V gene, CDR1 is SGDLS and CDR2 is YYNGEE. Trimming shortened V by 4 bases and J by 7 bases, and 21 bases separated the two germline ends. This CDR3 comprises 16 residues.

This clone has more than one count but fewer than ten. The chain couples TRBV19 to TRBJ1-1; D is uncertain. In germline, CDR1 is LNHDA, CDR2 SQIVND (reference sequence). V lost 4 bases to trimming and J lost 6 bases, with 15 bases between them. CDR3 size: 14 residues. CDR3 coding DNA: TGTGCCAGTAGTAATGTCGACGGGATACCTGAAGCTTTCTTT. It encodes CASSNVDGIPEAFF. Using reference TRBV19 and TRBJ1-1 for the parts outside the CDR3, the full variable domain is DGGITQSPKYLFRKEGQNVTLSCEQNLNHDAMYWYRQDPGQGLRLIYYSQIVNDFQKGDIAEGYSVSREKKESFPLTVTSAQKNPTAFYLCASSNVDGIPEAFFGQGTRLTVV.

The chain joins TRBV6-5 to TRBJ1-6; 7 bases line up with TRBD1. The trim removed 2 bases at V and 6 bases at J, leaving 7 bases unmatched. The CDR3 is 16 residues long. The germline V gene encodes CDR1 MNHEY and CDR2 SVGAGI. The CDR3 region is CASSYEGQTFNSPLHF. CDR3 sequence (DNA): TGTGCCAGCAGTTACGAGGGACAGACCTTTAATTCACCCCTCCACTTT.

In its sample, this clone was seen a few times. The gene calls are TRBV5-4 and TRBJ2-1; tentative D call: TRBD1 (7 bases). The ends were cut back, 2 bases at V and 10 bases at J, with 19 bases in the middle. Germline CDR1 reads SGHNT; CDR2 reads YYREEE (reference sequence). This CDR3 is built from 15 residues. The CDR3 sequence: CASSLQQGPGEEQFF. The CDR3, as DNA: TGTGCCAGCAGCTTACAACAGGGGCCGGGGGAGGAGCAGTTCTTC.

V and J are TRBV4-1 and TRBJ2-1; 7 positions agree with TRBD2. The V gene end was trimmed by 5 bases and the J gene end by 0 bases; junction bases not matched to a gene: 7. The CDR3 has 16 amino acids. The V gene's germline CDR1 is MGHRA and CDR2 YSYEKL. CDR3 sequence (DNA): TGCGCCAGCAGCTTGACTAGCAGCTCCTCCTACAATGAGCAGTTCTTC. Translated, it gives CASSLTSSSSYNEQFF.

On this clone itself: Sequence at one end of the junction differs from germline and may be a read error. The chain recombines TRBV7-7 with TRBJ1-3, with D maybe TRBD1 (6 bases). The CDR3 spans 15 residues. Germline values: CDR1 SSHAT, CDR2 FNYEAQ (reference sequence). CDR3 bases: TGTGCTAGCAGCAGGACAGCGTCCTCTGGAAACACCATATATTTT. Amino acid sequence: CASSRTASSGNTIYF.

V gene TRBV18 combines with J gene TRBJ2-1; tentatively, D is TRBD2 (5 bases). The CDR3 is 13 residues long. Trimming pared 0 bases from V and 9 bases from J, leaving 9 bases between. Germline V lookup: CDR1 KGHSH, CDR2 LQKENI. CDR3 region: CASSPPTGGEQFF. The CDR3 coding sequence is TGTGCCAGCTCACCACCCACTGGAGGTGAGCAGTTCTTC.

This rearrangement joins TRBV29-1 to TRBJ2-1, with 9 bases identical to TRBD2. Germline CDR1 reads SQVTM; CDR2 reads ANQGSEA. Trimming at V came to 4 bases and at J to 3 bases, leaving 7 bases not matched to a gene. This CDR3 contains 15 residues. The CDR3 DNA reads TGCAGCGTTGCGGGGCGGGAGGGCTTCTACAATGAGCAGTTCTTC. As protein: CSVAGREGFYNEQFF.

The genes are TRBV19 and TRBJ2-5; tentatively, D is TRBD2 (6 bases). CDR3 length: 14 residues. Germline lookup yields CDR1 LNHDA and CDR2 SQIVND (reference sequence). V was shortened by 3 bases and J by 8 bases, with 16 bases between the two germline ends. The CDR3 loop is CASSMAHLGGTQYF. As DNA, the CDR3 is TGTGCCAGTAGTATGGCGCATCTGGGAGGAACCCAGTACTTC.

The chain employs TRBV23-1 and TRBJ2-5, with a possible D match to TRBD1 (5 bases). TRBV23-1 falls under the ORF class, with uncertain function. The length of the CDR3 is 14 residues. V was clipped by 0 bases and J by 5 bases, with 10 bases between them. In DNA form, the CDR3 reads TGCGCCAGCAGTCAATCGGGGCTATGGGAGACCCAGTACTTC. As protein: CASSQSGLWETQYF.